These 16 T cell receptor beta chains were sequenced from one sample in a study of T cell responses to AZD1222 COVID-19 vaccine. Assay: immunoSEQ multiplex PCR; the TCRdb copy retains only in-frame clones and omits some. The data contain tens of thousands of clones, around nine tenths of them seen just once; the ten biggest clones take up 2% to 2.5%. The source material was peripheral blood, sampled on day 0 of AZD1222 vaccination. These TCRs come from an adult in good health.

The chain carries TRBV1 and TRBJ2-2; TRBD1, the table's D call, lacks a check against the DNA. TRBV1 is given as a pseudogene. The CDR3 consists of 20 residues. In nucleotides, the CDR3 is TGCACCAGCGGATGGGACAGGGCCGTGGGCAGGCGAGGTTACACCGGGGAGCTGTTTTTT. Translated: CTSGWDRAVGRRGYTGELFF.

The chain is built from TRBV10-3 and TRBJ2-1; D possibly corresponds to TRBD2 (6 bases). Trimming cost V 2 bases and J 2 bases, with 7 bases left between them. Per the germline V gene, CDR1 is ENHRY and CDR2 is SYGVKD. The CDR3 length is 14 residues. The CDR3 DNA reads TGTGCCATCAGTGAGCGGGAGACCTACAATGAGCAGTTCTTC. It codes for CAISERETYNEQFF.

The chain links TRBV5-4 to TRBJ1-3; D is undetermined. This CDR3 comprises 16 residues. Germline CDR1 SGHNT, CDR2 YYREEE (reference sequence). V dropped 0 bases and J dropped 4 bases, with 14 bases sitting between them. This CDR3 is CASSLERVGSGNTIYF. CDR3 nucleotide sequence: TGTGCCAGCAGCTTGGAACGAGTAGGCTCCGGAAACACCATATATTTT.

The chain uses TRBV11-1 and TRBJ2-2; D perhaps matches TRBD2 (5 bases). CDR3 length: 14 amino acids. V was pared by 5 bases and J by 6 bases, with 13 bases between. Per the germline V gene, CDR1 is SGHAT and CDR2 is FQDESV (reference sequence). The CDR3 spells CASSRGLKAGELFF. CDR3 in DNA: TGTGCCAGCAGCCGAGGACTCAAAGCCGGGGAGCTGTTTTTT.

The chain has TRBV18 and TRBJ2-7, with D possibly being TRBD1 (5 bases). CDR1 is KGHSH, CDR2 LQKENI, per germline. The CDR3 sequence is 14 residues long. V was clipped by 1 base and J by 4 bases, with 11 bases between them. The CDR3 bases are TGTGCCAGCTCACCACATGGGGCGGATTACGAGCAGTACTTC. Its protein is CASSPHGADYEQYF.

This chain links TRBV14 with TRBJ2-6; 7 bases are shared with TRBD1. Germline-derived CDR1 and CDR2 are SGHDN and FVKESK. The CDR3 is made up of 19 amino acids. Trimming cost V 2 bases and J 0 bases; bases outside gene matches: 10. The CDR3 region has the DNA TGTGCCAGCAGCCAACGCCCAGGACAGGCGTTCTCTGGGGCCAACGTCCTGACTTTC. It codes for CASSQRPGQAFSGANVLTF.

This clone was counted a single time. The chain uses TRBV15 and TRBJ1-4; TRBD1 is a possible D gene (5 bases). This CDR3 contains 14 residues. The ends were cut back, 0 bases at V and 10 bases at J, with 12 bases in the middle. CDR1 and CDR2 from the germline V gene are LNHNV and YYDKDF (reference sequence). CDR3: CATSRDLAGGKLFF. In DNA, the CDR3 is TGTGCCACCAGCAGAGATTTAGCGGGGGGAAAACTGTTTTTT. Full variable domain (outside the CDR3, taken from reference TRBV15 and TRBJ1-4): DAMVIQNPRYQVTQFGKPVTLSCSQTLNHNVMYWYQQKSSQAPKLLFHYYDKDFNNEADTPDNFQSRRPNTSFCFLDIRSPGLGDTAMYLCATSRDLAGGKLFFGSGTQLSVL.

The CDR3 DNA is TGTGCCAGCAGTCAACCCCGACAGGGGGCAGGGAGGAACACTGAAGCTTTCTTT. Protein product: CASSQPRQGAGRNTEAFF. The rearrangement joins TRBV27 to TRBJ1-1, with 10 bases fitting TRBD1. Germline V gives CDR1 MNHEY, CDR2 SMNVEV (reference sequence). With 5 bases clipped from V and 1 base from J, the junction kept 13 bases outside the gene matches. The CDR3 spans 18 residues.

The V gene is TRBV30, the J gene TRBJ1-4; no definite D call. From germline, CDR1 is GTSNPN and CDR2 SVGIG (reference sequence). Trimming shortened V by 2 bases and J by 3 bases, and 7 bases separated the two germline ends. This CDR3 is built from 13 residues. The CDR3 DNA is TGTGCCTGGAGTCGAGGTCCTAATGAAAAACTGTTTTTT. This gives the protein CAWSRGPNEKLFF.

The rearrangement links TRBV7-9 to TRBJ1-4; TRBD1 matches 8 bases. V lost 5 bases and J lost 7; bases outside the gene matches: 6. The germline gives CDR1 SEHNR, CDR2 FQNEAQ (reference sequence). The CDR3 loop spans 14 amino acids. The CDR3 here is CASSTAGQAEKLFF. The CDR3 nucleotides read TGTGCCAGCAGCACCGCGGGACAGGCTGAAAAACTGTTTTTT.

The chain is built from TRBV20-1 and TRBJ1-5; 9 nucleotides align to TRBD1. Germline V CDR1 and CDR2: DFQATT, SNEGSKA (reference sequence). The ends lost 1 base at V and 12 bases at J; junction bases unmatched: 1. This CDR3 region has 11 residues. CDR3 loop: CSARGTGDQHF. The CDR3 DNA follows: TGCAGTGCTAGAGGGACAGGGGACCAGCATTTT.

The V call is TRBV2, the J call TRBJ1-5, with D possibly TRBD1 on 6 matching bases. The CDR3 is made up of 16 amino acids. Trimming shortened V by 4 bases and J by 3 bases, and 16 bases separated the two germline ends. CDR1 is SNHLY, CDR2 FYNNEI, per germline. The CDR3 spells CASSVLAGDINQPQHF. DNA for the CDR3: TGTGCCAGCAGTGTATTGGCAGGGGATATCAATCAGCCCCAGCATTTT.

The chain joins TRBV7-2 to TRBJ1-2; D is perhaps TRBD1 (6 bases). Trimming left V 2 bases short and J 3 bases short, with 13 bases between. Germline V gene data show CDR1 as SGHTA and CDR2 as FQGNSA. This CDR3 contains 15 residues. Here the CDR3 reads CASSLPSTGHYGYTF. The CDR3 coding sequence is TGTGCCAGCAGCTTACCATCTACAGGGCACTATGGCTACACCTTC.

DNA for the CDR3: TGTGCCAGCAGCACCAGGGCGGGGGCGGTGTACACCGGGGAGCTGTTTTTT. This gives the protein CASSTRAGAVYTGELFF. This chain links TRBV27 with TRBJ2-2, with D possibly TRBD2 on 7 matching bases. The length of the CDR3 is 17 residues. The germline CDR1 and CDR2 sequences are MNHEY and SMNVEV (reference sequence). V was trimmed by 6 bases and J by 3 bases, leaving 20 bases between them.

V and J are TRBV11-2 and TRBJ1-1; no clear D. Per germline, CDR1 SGHAT and CDR2 FQNNGV. The ends were cut back, 3 bases at V and 4 bases at J, with 9 bases in the middle. This CDR3 is 13 amino acids long. The CDR3 nucleotides read TGTGCCAGCAGCTTCACGGGTGGCACTGAAGCTTTCTTT. The encoded protein is CASSFTGGTEAFF.

This chain uses TRBV19 with TRBJ2-7, with a weak D call TRBD2 (6 bases). Trimming took 10 bases from V and 0 from J, leaving 16 bases between them. Germline CDR1 and CDR2: LNHDA and SQIVND (reference sequence). CDR3 length: 14 amino acids. CDR3 loop: CATAKPGLSYEQYF. The CDR3 DNA is TGTGCCACCGCCAAGCCGGGACTCTCCTACGAGCAGTACTTC.